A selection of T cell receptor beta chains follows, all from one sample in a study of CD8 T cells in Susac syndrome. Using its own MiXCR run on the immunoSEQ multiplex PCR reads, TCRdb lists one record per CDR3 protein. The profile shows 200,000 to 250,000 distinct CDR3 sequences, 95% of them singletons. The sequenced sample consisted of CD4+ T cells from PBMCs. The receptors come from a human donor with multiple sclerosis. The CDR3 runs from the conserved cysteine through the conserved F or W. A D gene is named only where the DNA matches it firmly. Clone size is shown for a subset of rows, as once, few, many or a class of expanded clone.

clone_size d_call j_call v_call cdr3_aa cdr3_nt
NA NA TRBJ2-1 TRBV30 CAWSAPRSRGNNEQFF TGTGCCTGGAGCGCCCCTCGGAGCAGGGGCAACAATGAGCAGTTCTTC
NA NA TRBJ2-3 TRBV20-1 CGPRERDTQYF TGCGGACCAAGAGAGAGAGATACGCAGTATTTT
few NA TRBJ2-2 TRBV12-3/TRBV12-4 CASSLGAGELFF TGTGCCAGCAGTTTAGGGGCGGGGGAGCTGTTTTTT
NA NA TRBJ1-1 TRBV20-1 CSARNSGNTEAFF TGCAGTGCTAGAAACTCCGGGAACACTGAAGCTTTCTTT
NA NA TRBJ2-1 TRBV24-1 CATSDFQNEQFF TGTGCCACCAGTGATTTCCAAAATGAGCAGTTCTTC
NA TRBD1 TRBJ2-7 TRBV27 CASSRTGEKQYF TGTGCCAGCAGTCGGACAGGGGAAAAGCAGTACTTC
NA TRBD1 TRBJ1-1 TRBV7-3 CASRGTADTEAFF TGTGCCAGCAGGGGGACAGCAGACACTGAAGCTTTCTTT
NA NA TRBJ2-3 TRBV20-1 CSARLVSTDTQYF TGCAGTGCTAGGCTGGTTAGCACAGATACGCAGTATTTT
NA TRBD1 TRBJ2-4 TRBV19 CASSPTGDGKNIQYF TGTGCCAGTAGTCCTACAGGGGATGGCAAAAACATTCAGTACTTC
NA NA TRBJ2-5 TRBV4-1 CASSAFGRRLQETQYF TGCGCCAGCAGCGCTTTCGGGCGGAGGTTGCAAGAGACCCAGTACTTC
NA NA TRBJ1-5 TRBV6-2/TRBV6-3 CASTNGRDQGPQHF TGTGCCAGCACCAACGGACGGGACCAAGGGCCCCAGCATTTT
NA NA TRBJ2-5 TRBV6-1 CASSHGTSMYRETQYF TGTGCCAGCAGCCACGGGACCTCTATGTATCGAGAGACCCAGTACTTC
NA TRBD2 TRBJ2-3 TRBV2 CASRIGLAGGSTDTQYF TGTGCCAGCAGAATCGGACTAGCGGGGGGGAGCACAGATACGCAGTATTTT
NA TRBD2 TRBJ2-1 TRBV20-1 CSALTSGGLSYNEQFF TGCAGTGCTCTTACTAGCGGGGGACTCTCCTACAATGAGCAGTTCTTC
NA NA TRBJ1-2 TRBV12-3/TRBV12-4 CASSLVATGDYGYTF TGTGCCAGCAGTTTAGTAGCGACAGGCGACTATGGCTACACCTTC
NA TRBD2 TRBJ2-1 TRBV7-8 CASSLARRGGDEQFF TGTGCCAGCAGCTTAGCGCGGCGGGGGGGGGATGAGCAGTTCTTC
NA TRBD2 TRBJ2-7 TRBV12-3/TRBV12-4 CASSLRLAGAGEQYF TGTGCCAGCAGTTTACGACTAGCGGGGGCTGGGGAGCAGTACTTC
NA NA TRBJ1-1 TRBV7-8 CASSSVMNTEAFF TGTGCCAGCAGCTCGGTAATGAACACTGAAGCTTTCTTT
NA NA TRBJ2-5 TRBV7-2 CASSLPGTETQYF TGTGCCAGCAGCTTACCCGGGACTGAGACCCAGTACTTC
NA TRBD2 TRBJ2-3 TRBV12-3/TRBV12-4 CASSFSGGAADTQYF TGTGCCAGCAGTTTTAGCGGGGGGGCCGCAGATACGCAGTATTTT
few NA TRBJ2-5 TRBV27 CASSLGVRETQYF TGTGCCAGCAGTTTGGGGGTGAGGGAGACCCAGTACTTC
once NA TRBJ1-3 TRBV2 CASSPDSWGSGNTIYF TGTGCCAGCAGTCCCGACTCCTGGGGCTCTGGAAACACCATATATTTT
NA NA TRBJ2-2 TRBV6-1 CASNLNGGVELFF TGTGCCAGCAACCTCAACGGTGGGGTCGAGCTGTTTTTT
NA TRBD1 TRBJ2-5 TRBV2 CASSELQGQGSRTQYF TGTGCCAGCAGTGAATTGCAGGGACAGGGGTCAAGGACCCAGTACTTC
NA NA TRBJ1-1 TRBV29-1 CSVEQVGTEAFF TGCAGCGTTGAGCAGGTCGGCACTGAAGCTTTCTTT
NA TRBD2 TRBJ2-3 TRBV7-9 CASSWTSGTDTQYF TGTGCCAGCAGCTGGACTAGCGGCACAGATACGCAGTATTTT
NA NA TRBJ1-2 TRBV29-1 CSVSRDNYGYTF TGCAGCGTAAGCAGGGATAACTATGGCTACACCTTC
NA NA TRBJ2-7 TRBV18 CASSPGRDSEQYF TGTGCCAGCTCACCAGGCAGGGATAGCGAGCAGTACTTC
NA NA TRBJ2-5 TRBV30 CAWSVDAGTQYF TGTGCCTGGAGTGTAGACGCGGGGACCCAGTACTTC
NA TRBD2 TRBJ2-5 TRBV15 CATMARSSGTKETQYF TGTGCCACCATGGCTCGGTCTAGCGGTACCAAAGAGACCCAGTACTTC
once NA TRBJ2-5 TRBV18 CASSAQPYQETQYF TGTGCCAGCTCAGCCCAACCGTACCAAGAGACCCAGTACTTC
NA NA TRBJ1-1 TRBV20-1 CSAIRDPNTEAFF TGCAGTGCTATCCGGGACCCCAACACTGAAGCTTTCTTT
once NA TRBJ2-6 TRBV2 CASSDGTGANVLTF TGTGCCAGCAGTGACGGGACTGGGGCCAACGTCCTGACTTTC
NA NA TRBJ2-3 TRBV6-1 CASSEWEGVDTQYF TGTGCCAGCAGTGAATGGGAGGGGGTAGATACGCAGTATTTT
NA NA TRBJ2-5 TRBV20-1 CSATDSQETQYF TGCAGTGCCACGGACAGCCAAGAGACCCAGTACTTC
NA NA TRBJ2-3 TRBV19 CASRAASSTDTQYF TGTGCCAGTCGGGCGGCTTCTAGCACAGATACGCAGTATTTT
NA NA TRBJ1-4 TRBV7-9 CASSIPGRSNEKLFF TGTGCCAGCAGCATTCCAGGGAGGTCTAATGAAAAACTGTTTTTT
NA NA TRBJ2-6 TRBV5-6 CASSLISGANVLTF TGTGCCAGCAGCTTGATCTCTGGGGCCAACGTCCTGACTTTC
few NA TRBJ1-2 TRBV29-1 CSVDPTEGRGYTF TGCAGCGTTGATCCTACGGAGGGTCGGGGCTACACCTTC
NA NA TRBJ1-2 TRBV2 CASSEGQAAFYGYTF TGTGCCAGCAGTGAAGGGCAGGCGGCCTTCTATGGCTACACCTTC
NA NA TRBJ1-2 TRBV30 CAWSVRTSRSYGYTF TGTGCCTGGAGTGTACGGACCAGCCGATCTTATGGCTACACCTTC
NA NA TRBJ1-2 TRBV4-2 CASSQRTDDGYTF TGTGCCAGCAGCCAAAGGACAGATGATGGCTACACCTTC
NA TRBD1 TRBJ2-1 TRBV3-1 CASSFRQGYSWEQFF TGTGCCAGCAGCTTCCGACAGGGGTATAGTTGGGAGCAGTTCTTC
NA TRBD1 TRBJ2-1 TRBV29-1 CSLRGPSYNEQFF TGCAGCCTCAGGGGGCCCTCGTACAATGAGCAGTTCTTC
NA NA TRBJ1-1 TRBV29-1 CSVIQTRAFF TGCAGCGTTATACAGACCAGGGCTTTCTTT
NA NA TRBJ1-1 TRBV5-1 CASSPRDLGTEAFF TGCGCCAGCAGCCCCCGGGACCTAGGGACTGAAGCTTTCTTT
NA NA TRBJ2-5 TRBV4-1 CASSQGHLETQYF TGCGCCAGCAGCCAAGGACATTTGGAGACCCAGTACTTC
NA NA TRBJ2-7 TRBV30 CAWTGGISGEQYF TGTGCCTGGACGGGGGGCATTTCGGGCGAGCAGTACTTC
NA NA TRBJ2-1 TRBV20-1 CSASTPNEQFF TGCAGTGCTAGTACACCCAATGAGCAGTTCTTC
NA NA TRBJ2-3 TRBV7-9 CASSRARLSTDTQYF TGTGCCAGCAGCAGGGCCAGGCTTAGCACAGATACGCAGTATTTT
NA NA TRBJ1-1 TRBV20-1 CSAPMGSSKAFF TGCAGTGCCCCCATGGGGTCTTCTAAAGCTTTCTTT
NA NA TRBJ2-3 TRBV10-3 CAPRWGPTTDTQYF TGTGCCCCCCGCTGGGGGCCGACCACAGATACGCAGTATTTT
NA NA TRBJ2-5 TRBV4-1 CASSQAGSPKETQYF TGCGCCAGCAGCCAAGCGGGTTCCCCGAAAGAGACCCAGTACTTC
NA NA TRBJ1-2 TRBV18 CASSPETLFGYTF TGTGCCAGCTCACCGGAGACATTGTTCGGCTACACCTTC
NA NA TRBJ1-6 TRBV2 CASAAQNSPLHF TGTGCCAGCGCCGCGCAGAATTCACCCCTCCACTTT
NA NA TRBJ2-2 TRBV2 CASRGSSVPGELFF TGTGCCAGCCGAGGGTCTAGCGTGCCCGGGGAGCTGTTTTTT
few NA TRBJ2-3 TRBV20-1 CSASGGTDTQYF TGCAGTGCTAGCGGGGGCACAGATACGCAGTATTTT
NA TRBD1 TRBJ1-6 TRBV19 CASSSGQGWSPLHF TGTGCCAGTAGTTCCGGACAGGGTTGGTCACCCCTCCACTTT
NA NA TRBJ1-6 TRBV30 CAWNKVGAYNSPLHF TGTGCCTGGAATAAAGTGGGCGCCTATAATTCACCCCTCCACTTT